The subject of this entry is one T cell receptor (beta chain). The antigen is unknown. The record originates from a study of shared clonotypes between healthy human individuals. The study's findings and limits: Rarefaction exposed incomplete sorted-subset sequencing despite large depth. Estimated richness values were generally larger in naive subsets than in memory subsets. Clonotype sharing across several donors was observed for about 5.5% of naive CD4 clonotypes.

Sorted-subset replicate PCRs used about 200 ng DNA, approximately 33,000 T cell genomes. Generated by immunoSEQ multiplex PCR, the TCRdb table keeps only in-frame clones and is missing some. In the table there are 1,500,000 or so clones, roughly 98.5% of which are singletons. The CDR3 consists of 14 residues. Germline lookup yields CDR1 SGHNT and CDR2 YYREEE (reference sequence). Trimming stripped 4 bases from V and 2 bases from J, with 9 bases between. This chain connects TRBV5-4 to TRBJ2-2; TRBD1 might be the D (5 bases). The sequenced sample consisted of naive CD4+ T cells sorted from blood. Subset specified: CD45RA+ positively selected. This TCR was sampled from a man aged 25 to 40 in good health. The CDR3 loop is CASSPDTNTGELFF. CDR3 sequence (DNA): TGTGCCAGCAGCCCGGACACTAACACCGGGGAGCTGTTTTTT. The whole variable domain, remainder taken from reference TRBV5-4 and TRBJ2-2, is ETGVTQSPTHLIKTRGQQVTLRCSSQSGHNTVSWYQQALGQGPQFIFQYYREEENGRGNFPPRFSGLQFPNYSSELNVNALELDDSALYLCASSPDTNTGELFFGEGSRLTVL.